This T cell receptor (beta chain) comes out of a study of blood T cell repertoires in COVID-19. Study context: Samples of COVID-19 (acute and convalescent) were obtained from the United States, Italy and Spain.

V lost 2 bases and J lost 4, with 15 bases in between. Germline V gene lookup returns CDR1 SGHRS and CDR2 YFSETQ. This CDR3 region has 15 residues. Authors' analysis steps: Estimated nucleated cell counts came from reference gene primer amplification. Clones were read by immunoSEQ multiplex PCR, and TCRdb kept only the in-frame ones, dropping some. That table furnishes V, J and clone size, whereas the DNA furnished D and trimming. The sample gives about 130,000 clones, about 82% of which show up once; about 5.4% is in the top ten. Sequencing input: peripheral blood. This TCR came from a human donor in a cohort sampled during active COVID-19. The rearrangement links TRBV5-1 to TRBJ1-1; a weak D match, TRBD1 (6 bases). This CDR3 reads CASSFSGEGGTEAFF. CDR3 DNA sequence: TGCGCCAGCAGCTTCTCAGGGGAAGGCGGCACTGAAGCTTTCTTT.